The 18 T cell receptor beta chains in this list originate from one sample, sequenced in a study of response to subunit inactivated influenza vaccine. TCRdb processed the RT-PCR reads anew with MiXCR; each CDR3 protein has one entry. The sample contains hundreds of thousands of distinct CDR3 sequences, roughly 14% of which appear only once. The sequencing used PBMCs from blood, collected 12 days after vaccination. Every receptor here comes from a man in his fifties or sixties who received an inactivated influenza vaccine.

This clonotype was seen only a few times. The chain is built from TRBV20-1 and TRBJ2-3; 9 bases match TRBD2. Losses at the gene ends were 8 bases for V and 2 bases for J; bases not matched to a gene: 11. The germline V gene encodes CDR1 DFQATT and CDR2 SNEGSKA (reference sequence). The CDR3 totals 15 residues. The CDR3 sequence is CSSSGLAGYTDTQYF. In DNA form, the CDR3 reads TGCAGTTCAAGTGGGCTAGCGGGGTACACAGATACGCAGTATTTT.

This chain links TRBV10-3 with TRBJ2-5; 7 bases map to TRBD1. Germline CDR1 and CDR2: ENHRY and SYGVKD. CDR3 length: 15 amino acids. J was trimmed by 1 base and V by 4 bases; bases with no gene match: 6. CDR3 region: CAISASQGSQETQYF. DNA for the CDR3: TGTGCCATCAGTGCGTCACAGGGGTCCCAAGAGACCCAGTACTTC.

This clonotype was seen a few times. The genes are TRBV27 and TRBJ1-1; 9 bases map to TRBD1. Per germline, CDR1 MNHEY and CDR2 SMNVEV (reference sequence). This CDR3 is built from 16 residues. V lost 3 bases, J lost 0 bases, and 5 bases stayed unmatched. CDR3 sequence reads: CASSLTGGDMNTEAFF. CDR3 nucleotides: TGTGCCAGCAGTTTGACAGGGGGTGACATGAACACTGAAGCTTTCTTT.

V usage is TRBV5-1 and J usage is TRBJ2-1, with D unresolved. V was pared by 7 bases and J by 0 bases, with 11 bases between. Germline V lookup: CDR1 SGHRS, CDR2 YFSETQ. The CDR3 is 14 amino acids. CDR3 bases: TGCGCCAGCGGTTCCCGGACCTCCTACAATGAGCAGTTCTTC. This translates into CASGSRTSYNEQFF.

This clonotype was recorded a few times. The V gene is TRBV28, the J gene TRBJ2-4, with D perhaps TRBD1 (6 bases). Trimming cost V 6 bases and J 0 bases, with 15 bases left between them. Germline CDR1 and CDR2: MDHEN and SYDVKM. CDR3 length: 16 residues. The CDR3, as DNA: TGTGCCAGCAGCCCGGGAAGGGGGTTAGCCAAAAACATTCAGTACTTC. This sequence encodes CASSPGRGLAKNIQYF. Supplemented by reference TRBV28 and TRBJ2-4, the full variable domain reads DVKVTQSSRYLVKRTGEKVFLECVQDMDHENMFWYRQDPGLGLRLIYFSYDVKMKEKGDIPEGYSVSREKKERFSLILESASTNQTSMYLCASSPGRGLAKNIQYFGAGTRLSVL.

Only a few counts were recorded for this clonotype. This chain joins TRBV5-1 and TRBJ2-3, with 9 bases aligning to TRBD1. V was clipped by 4 bases and J by 0 bases; unmatched bases: 6. CDR3 size: 16 residues. Germline-derived CDR1 and CDR2 are SGHRS and YFSETQ. The CDR3 nucleotides read TGCGCCAGCAGCAAGGGACAGGGAACAAGCACAGATACGCAGTATTTT. Its protein product is CASSKGQGTSTDTQYF.

This chain's CDR3 is CASSRGQGAAGANVLTF. The CDR3 DNA reads TGTGCCAGCAGCCGCGGACAGGGTGCTGCTGGGGCCAACGTCCTGACTTTC. The chain uses TRBV5-6 and TRBJ2-6; 8 nucleotides match TRBD1. Germline V gene sequence: CDR1 SGHDT, CDR2 YYEEEE. V was pared by 4 bases and J by 2 bases, with 8 bases of the junction left unmatched. The CDR3 covers 17 residues. The whole variable domain, remainder taken from reference TRBV5-6 and TRBJ2-6, is DAGVTQSPTHLIKTRGQQVTLRCSPKSGHDTVSWYQQALGQGPQFIFQYYEEEERQRGNFPDRFSGHQFPNYSSELNVNALLLGDSALYLCASSRGQGAAGANVLTFGAGSRLTVL.

This chain joins TRBV4-1 and TRBJ2-2, with D unresolved. CDR3 length: 16 amino acids. With 1 base removed from V and 5 bases from J, the gap between germline ends came to 14 bases. The germline V gene encodes CDR1 MGHRA and CDR2 YSYEKL. CDR3 nucleotides: TGCGCCAGCAGCCAAGGGCCAGGTCTTCGAACCGGGGAGCTGTTTTTT. Translated, it gives CASSQGPGLRTGELFF.

This clonotype was observed a handful of times. The chain uses TRBV24-1 and TRBJ1-5, with 8 positions matching TRBD1. CDR1 is KGHDR, CDR2 SFDVKD, per germline. The CDR3 spans 14 residues. V dropped 11 bases and J dropped 5; count of bases not matched to a gene: 10. The CDR3 reads CAIQGQAPDQPQHF. The CDR3 DNA sequence: TGTGCCATACAGGGACAGGCGCCCGATCAGCCCCAGCATTTT.

V is TRBV10-3 and J is TRBJ2-2, with TRBD1 matching 8 bases. The CDR3 runs to 15 residues. J was trimmed by 1 base and V by 9 bases; bases with no gene match: 7. Germline V gene sequence: CDR1 ENHRY, CDR2 SYGVKD. The CDR3 loop reads CAMRRGQENTGELFF. CDR3 DNA sequence: TGTGCCATGAGGCGGGGACAGGAGAACACCGGGGAGCTGTTTTTT.

This clonotype showed up just a few times. V is TRBV11-2 and J is TRBJ2-1; 8 nucleotides agree with TRBD1. This CDR3 comprises 13 residues. From germline, CDR1 is SGHAT and CDR2 FQNNGV. With 6 bases clipped from V and 8 bases from J, the junction kept 6 bases outside the gene matches. As DNA, the CDR3 is TGTGCCAGCAGAGCAGCAGGGGGCGATGAGCAGTTCTTC. This encodes CASRAAGGDEQFF.

This clonotype has just a few counts. The V and J genes are TRBV10-3 and TRBJ1-1; D possibly corresponds to TRBD1 (5 bases). V lost 3 bases and J 0 bases, leaving 5 bases between the germline ends. Germline V gene lookup returns CDR1 ENHRY and CDR2 SYGVKD. The CDR3 covers 13 residues. CDR3 residues: CAISEGVNTEAFF. DNA for the CDR3: TGTGCCATCAGTGAAGGGGTGAACACTGAAGCTTTCTTT.

The gene calls are TRBV28 and TRBJ2-5, with D possibly being TRBD1 (6 bases). The CDR3 sequence is 13 residues long. V gave up 4 bases and J gave up 4 bases, with 10 bases separating them. CDR1 MDHEN and CDR2 SYDVKM come from the germline V gene. CDR3 nucleotide sequence: TGTGCCAGCAGTTACAGGGTTGTAGAGACCCAGTACTTC. Its protein product is CASSYRVVETQYF.

Only a few counts were recorded for this clonotype. In DNA form, the CDR3 reads TGTGCCAGCAGCTGGGGGGACTCCTACAATGAGCAGTTCTTC. It codes for CASSWGDSYNEQFF. The chain couples TRBV7-9 to TRBJ2-1; the D gene is possibly TRBD2 (6 bases). Germline-derived CDR1 and CDR2 are SEHNR and FQNEAQ (reference sequence). V dropped 4 bases and J dropped 0 bases, with 7 bases sitting between them. The CDR3 contains 14 residues.

The CDR3 sequence is CSARDPGNTIYF. Here the CDR3 DNA reads TGCAGTGCTAGAGATCCCGGAAACACCATATATTTT. The chain employs TRBV20-1 and TRBJ1-3; D not resolved. Germline V CDR1 and CDR2: DFQATT, SNEGSKA (reference sequence). The CDR3 is made up of 12 amino acids. With 0 bases removed from V and 4 bases from J, the gap between germline ends came to 4 bases.

The V and J genes are TRBV20-1 and TRBJ1-2; 8 bases agree with TRBD1. Unmatched junction bases numbered 9, after V lost 5 bases and J lost 4 bases. The CDR3 is 14 residues long. Germline lookup yields CDR1 DFQATT and CDR2 SNEGSKA (reference sequence). The CDR3 here is CSAVKTGVPYGYTF. Here the CDR3 DNA reads TGCAGTGCTGTCAAGACAGGGGTTCCCTATGGCTACACCTTC.

The rearrangement links TRBV20-1 to TRBJ2-1; the D gene is possibly TRBD2 (5 bases). V was pared by 5 bases and J by 0 bases, with 14 bases between. Germline V gene lookup returns CDR1 DFQATT and CDR2 SNEGSKA (reference sequence). The CDR3 runs 15 residues. The CDR3 protein is CSASRTVYSYNEQFF. CDR3 coding DNA: TGCAGTGCTTCCCGGACTGTTTACTCCTACAATGAGCAGTTCTTC.

This chain uses TRBV4-2 with TRBJ2-7; TRBD1 aligns across 7 bases. Unmatched junction bases numbered 14, after V lost 1 base and J lost 2 bases. The CDR3 runs 18 residues. Germline V gene lookup returns CDR1 LGHNA and CDR2 YNFKEQ. The CDR3 sequence: CASSQVAGGPGGTYEQYF. In nucleotides, the CDR3 is TGTGCCAGCAGCCAAGTCGCAGGTGGCCCAGGGGGAACCTACGAGCAGTACTTC.